What follows are 3 T cell receptor beta chains derived from one specimen sequenced in a study of circulating and synovial CD4+ cells in juvenile arthritis. The data were produced by immunoSEQ multiplex PCR, yet TCRdb's version contains in-frame clones alone and is incomplete. The data hold 35,000 or so clones, with nearly 95% observed a single time. What was sequenced was CD4+ T cells from blood. The source of these receptors is a human donor with juvenile idiopathic arthritis.

V usage is TRBV28 and J usage is TRBJ1-1; 7 positions agree with TRBD1. Germline values: CDR1 MDHEN, CDR2 SYDVKM. The CDR3 loop spans 16 amino acids. J lost 7 bases, V lost 2 bases, and 13 bases had no gene match. The CDR3 sequence is CASSLGRGTPVSEAFF. The CDR3 DNA follows: TGTGCCAGCAGTTTAGGCAGGGGGACCCCGGTGAGTGAAGCTTTCTTT.

This chain joins TRBV14 and TRBJ2-3; 12 bases line up with TRBD2. V lost 4 bases to trimming and J lost 2 bases; unmatched junction nucleotides: 7. CDR1 is SGHDN and CDR2 is FVKESK in the germline V gene. This CDR3 spans 17 amino acids. The CDR3 is CASSPLLAGGLTDTQYF. In nucleotides, the CDR3 is TGTGCCAGCAGCCCATTACTAGCGGGAGGCCTCACAGATACGCAGTATTTT.

The chain couples TRBV6-4 to TRBJ1-1; D unresolved. Trimming stripped 4 bases from V and 0 bases from J, with 6 bases between. This CDR3 region has 13 residues. Germline V lookup: CDR1 MRHNA, CDR2 SNTAGT. In DNA form, the CDR3 reads TGTGCCAGCAGTGTGGAGTTGAACACTGAAGCTTTCTTT. Its protein product is CASSVELNTEAFF.